The T cell receptor (beta chain) under discussion was sequenced for a study of response to subunit inactivated influenza vaccine. This clonotype was seen more than once but under ten times. V trimming: 5 bases; J trimming: 10 bases; junction bases outside the gene matches: 13. This CDR3 contains 15 residues. TCRdb re-derived calls from the RT-PCR reads in MiXCR, one entry per CDR3 protein. The sample has hundreds of thousands of distinct CDR3 sequences; about 11% are singletons. The sample also formed part of further work on T cells expressing NK-cell markers. This second study notes: For TCR beta, cDNA was produced by 5'RACE template switching with UMIs.

The chain carries TRBV12-3 or TRBV12-4 and TRBJ2-1, with 8 bases that match TRBD1. This specimen was PBMCs from blood, taken on the day of vaccination. The receptor was isolated from a man in his fifties who received an inactivated influenza vaccine. This chain's CDR3 is CASSPLLGAGGEQFF. The DNA for the CDR3 is TGTGCCAGCAGTCCCCTCTTGGGGGCAGGGGGCGAGCAGTTCTTC.